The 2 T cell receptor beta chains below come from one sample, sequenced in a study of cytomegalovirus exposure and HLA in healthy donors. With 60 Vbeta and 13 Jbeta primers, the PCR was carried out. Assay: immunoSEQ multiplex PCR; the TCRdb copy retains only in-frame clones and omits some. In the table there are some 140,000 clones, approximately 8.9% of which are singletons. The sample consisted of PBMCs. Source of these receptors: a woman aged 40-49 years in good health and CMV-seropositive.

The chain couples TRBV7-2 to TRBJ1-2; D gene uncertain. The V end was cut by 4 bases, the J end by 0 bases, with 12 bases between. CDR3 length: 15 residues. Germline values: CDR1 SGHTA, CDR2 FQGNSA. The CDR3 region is CASSSQTVANYGYTF. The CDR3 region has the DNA TGTGCCAGCAGCTCACAGACGGTTGCTAACTATGGCTACACCTTC.

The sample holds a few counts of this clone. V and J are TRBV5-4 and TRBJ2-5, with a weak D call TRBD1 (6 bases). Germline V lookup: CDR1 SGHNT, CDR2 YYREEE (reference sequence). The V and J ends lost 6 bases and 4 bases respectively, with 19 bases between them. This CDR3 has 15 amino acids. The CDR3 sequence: CASTLDAGVGETQYF. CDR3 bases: TGTGCCAGCACTTTGGACGCAGGGGTCGGAGAGACCCAGTACTTC.